The 30 T cell receptor beta chains below come from one sample, sequenced in a study of T cell responses to AZD1222 COVID-19 vaccine. Assay used: immunoSEQ multiplex PCR; TCRdb lists only in-frame clones, some missing. This sample has roughly 150,000 clones; around 91% occur once, and the top ten carry 5%. The source material was peripheral blood, sampled on day 0 of AZD1222 vaccination. These receptors were collected from an adult in good health.

V is TRBV3-1 (or the pseudogene TRBV3-2) and J is TRBJ2-5, with D unclear. The CDR3 sequence is 12 residues long. The germline gives CDR1 LGHDT, CDR2 YNNKEL (reference sequence). V lost 3 bases and J 1 base, leaving 3 bases between the germline ends. CDR3 DNA: TGTGCCAGCAGCCAGATCCAAGAGACCCAGTACTTC. Translated, it gives CASSQIQETQYF.

This chain connects TRBV7-2 to TRBJ2-3; 9 bases are a match to TRBD2. The CDR3 is made up of 12 amino acids. V trimming: 5 bases; J trimming: 15 bases; junction bases outside the gene matches: 9. Per the germline V gene, CDR1 is SGHTA and CDR2 is FQGNSA. The CDR3 DNA follows: TGTGCCAGCAGCATCGGGACTAGCAAGTGCTATTTT. The encoded protein is CASSIGTSKCYF.

The chain is built from TRBV11-1 and TRBJ2-1; D might be TRBD2 (6 bases). Germline CDR1 SGHAT, CDR2 FQDESV (reference sequence). The CDR3 extends over 13 amino acids. Trimming removed 5 bases from V and 9 bases from J, with 14 bases in between. The CDR3 is CASSTLEGREQFF. DNA for the CDR3: TGTGCCAGCAGCACCTTGGAGGGACGTGAGCAGTTCTTC. Drawing the rest from reference TRBV11-1 and TRBJ2-1, the complete variable domain is EAEVAQSPRYKITEKSQAVAFWCDPISGHATLYWYRQILGQGPELLVQFQDESVVDDSQLPKDRFSAERLKGVDSTLKIQPAELGDSAMYLCASSTLEGREQFFGPGTRLTVL.

The genes are TRBV4-2 and TRBJ2-1, with 8 positions matching TRBD2. The CDR3 totals 13 residues. Germline V gene sequence: CDR1 LGHNA, CDR2 YNFKEQ. V lost 4 bases to trimming and J lost 8 bases; unmatched junction nucleotides: 4. The DNA for the CDR3 is TGTGCCAGCAGCCCGCGGGAGGAGCATGAGCAGTTCTTC. It codes for CASSPREEHEQFF.

With respect to this clone: One end of the junction varies from germline; a read error may be responsible. The CDR3 DNA reads as TGTGCCAGCAGCTCGGGACCGTACGCCTTC. Translated: CASSSGPYAF. The chain has TRBV7-9 and TRBJ1-2, with TRBD1 as a possible D gene (5 bases). This CDR3 region has 10 residues. Germline CDR1 SEHNR, CDR2 FQNEAQ (reference sequence).

The rearrangement uses TRBV6-2 or TRBV6-3 and TRBJ2-2, with D unresolved. Germline assignment: CDR1 MNHEY and CDR2 SVGEGT. The CDR3 has 14 residues. Trimming shortened V by 2 bases and J by 4 bases, and 8 bases separated the two germline ends. CDR3 nucleotides: TGTGCCAGCAGTTACGTGTGGGGCACCGGGGAGCTGTTTTTT. Protein: CASSYVWGTGELFF.

This clone was counted between two and nine times. The chain links TRBV27 to TRBJ1-6; 9 bases line up with TRBD1. Per germline, CDR1 MNHEY and CDR2 SMNVEV (reference sequence). The J segment lost 9 bases and the V segment lost 6 bases, leaving 3 bases of the junction unmatched. This CDR3 is 13 amino acids long. The CDR3 DNA sequence: TGTGCCAGCAGACGGGACAGGGTTTCACCCCTCCACTTT. Protein sequence: CASRRDRVSPLHF.

J is TRBJ2-7 and V is TRBV4-1, with 10 positions matching TRBD1. The CDR3 loop spans 14 amino acids. The V segment lost 4 bases and the J segment 5 bases; nucleotides outside the gene matches: 5. In germline, CDR1 is MGHRA, CDR2 YSYEKL. CDR3 protein: CASSLGQGEDEQYF. In nucleotides, the CDR3 is TGCGCCAGCAGCCTAGGACAGGGGGAGGACGAGCAGTACTTC.

The gene calls are TRBV29-1 and TRBJ2-3; perhaps D is TRBD1 or TRBD2 (5 bases each). The CDR3 contains 14 residues. The V gene's germline CDR1 is SQVTM and CDR2 ANQGSEA. Trimming pared 1 base from V and 0 bases from J, leaving 8 bases between. Here the CDR3 reads CSVEVGASTDTQYF. The DNA for the CDR3 is TGCAGCGTTGAAGTCGGGGCTAGCACAGATACGCAGTATTTT.

The CDR3 sequence: CASTSYGAEMSYNSPLHF. CDR3 coding DNA: TGTGCCAGCACCTCATATGGGGCGGAGATGTCTTATAATTCACCCCTCCACTTT. The J gene is TRBJ1-6, the V gene TRBV27; D possibly corresponds to TRBD1 (5 bases). The CDR3 runs to 18 residues. The V and J ends lost 7 bases and 4 bases respectively, with 23 bases between them. Germline V CDR1 and CDR2: MNHEY, SMNVEV (reference sequence).

J is TRBJ2-3 and V is TRBV12-3 or TRBV12-4; unclear D gene. The CDR3 totals 12 residues. Trimming removed 6 bases at V and 6 bases at J, with 10 bases between. CDR3 in amino acids: CASSPLRDTQYF. CDR3 sequence (DNA): TGTGCCAGCAGCCCGTTAAGGGATACGCAGTATTTT.

The chain couples TRBV5-1 to TRBJ2-7; 8 positions match TRBD2. Per germline, CDR1 SGHRS and CDR2 YFSETQ. V was pared by 0 bases and J by 5 bases, with 10 bases of the junction left unmatched. The length of the CDR3 is 16 residues. Here the CDR3 DNA reads TGCGCCAGCAGCTTGGCCGGACTAGCCCAAAGGGACGAGCAGTACTTC. It codes for CASSLAGLAQRDEQYF.

The chain carries TRBV30 and TRBJ1-5; D call uncertain. CDR1 and CDR2 from the germline V gene are GTSNPN and SVGIG (reference sequence). The germline V and J ends were trimmed by 0 bases and 9 bases, with 6 bases remaining between them. This CDR3 contains 11 residues. CDR3 bases: TGTGCCTGGAGTGTATGGGGGCCCCAGCATTTT. It specifies CAWSVWGPQHF.

The chain carries TRBV7-2 and TRBJ1-6, with 9 bases lining up with TRBD1. The CDR3 sequence is 13 residues long. The V gene end was trimmed by 10 bases and the J gene end by 8 bases; junction bases not matched to a gene: 6. In germline, CDR1 is SGHTA, CDR2 FQGNSA. CDR3 residues: CATTRDRDSPLHF. The CDR3 DNA is TGTGCCACCACCCGGGACAGGGATTCACCCCTCCACTTT. The entire variable domain, with the rest obtained from reference TRBV7-2 and TRBJ1-6, is as follows: GAGVSQSPSNKVTEKGKDVELRCDPISGHTALYWYRQSLGQGLEFLIYFQGNSAPDKSGLPSDRFSAERTGGSVSTLTIQRTQQEDSAVYLCATTRDRDSPLHFGNGTRLTVT.

This chain joins TRBV3-1 (or the pseudogene TRBV3-2) and TRBJ1-1, with a possible D match to TRBD1 (6 bases). Trimming removed 5 bases from V and 0 bases from J, with 10 bases in between. The CDR3 has 14 amino acids. Germline assignment: CDR1 LGHDT and CDR2 YNNKEL (reference sequence). The CDR3 sequence is CASSLTGMNTEAFF. CDR3 nucleotide sequence: TGTGCCAGCAGCTTGACAGGAATGAACACTGAAGCTTTCTTT.

This clone was counted only a few times. The rearrangement joins TRBV4-3 to TRBJ2-2; unclear D gene. The germline V and J ends were trimmed by 4 bases and 7 bases, with 16 bases remaining between them. This CDR3 contains 15 residues. Germline V gene sequence: CDR1 LGHNA, CDR2 YSLEER. The CDR3 DNA sequence: TGCGCCAGCAGCCCAAGCTCCGTTGGCGGCGGGGAGCTGTTTTTT. It is translated as CASSPSSVGGGELFF.

V and J are TRBV24-1 and TRBJ2-1; D is ambiguous. The CDR3 spans 13 residues. Germline lookup yields CDR1 KGHDR and CDR2 SFDVKD. Deletions cut 1 base from V and 6 bases from J, with 6 bases between. The CDR3 nucleotides are TGTGCCACCAGTGATTTCCCGGGCAATGAGCAGTTCTTC. The encoded protein is CATSDFPGNEQFF.

This clone was counted ten times or more. The chain uses TRBV7-2 and TRBJ2-7, with TRBD1 identical over 9 bases. V dropped 3 bases and J dropped 2; count of bases not matched to a gene: 5. CDR1 and CDR2 from the germline V gene are SGHTA and FQGNSA. This CDR3 region has 15 residues. The CDR3 is CASSFGTGPTYEQYF. The CDR3 bases are TGTGCCAGCAGCTTCGGGACAGGGCCCACCTACGAGCAGTACTTC.

The gene calls are TRBV7-2 and TRBJ1-2; weak D call: TRBD1 (6 bases). This CDR3 has 15 residues. CDR1 and CDR2 (germline): SGHTA, FQGNSA. V was trimmed by 5 bases and J by 5 bases, leaving 18 bases between them. The CDR3 DNA sequence: TGTGCCAGCAGCCCGACATCGACAGGTCGGTATGGCTACACCTTC. It specifies CASSPTSTGRYGYTF.

The genes are TRBV2 and TRBJ2-3; 9 bases map to TRBD1. J gave up 4 bases and V 11 bases, and 7 bases lay outside the gene matches. This CDR3 contains 13 residues. Germline loops: CDR1 SNHLY, CDR2 FYNNEI. The CDR3 DNA is TGTGCCCGGACAGGGGCTGGGGCAGATACGCAGTATTTT. Translation: CARTGAGADTQYF.

This rearrangement joins TRBV18 to TRBJ1-1; unclear D gene. This CDR3 is 14 amino acids long. CDR1 is KGHSH and CDR2 is LQKENI in the germline V gene. V gave up 4 bases and J gave up 3 bases, with 12 bases separating them. CDR3 loop: CASSLERGYTEAFF. For the CDR3, the DNA is TGTGCCAGCTCACTAGAGAGAGGGTACACTGAAGCTTTCTTT. Supplemented by reference TRBV18 and TRBJ1-1, the full variable domain reads NAGVMQNPRHLVRRRGQEARLRCSPMKGHSHVYWYRQLPEEGLKFMVYLQKENIIDESGMPKERFSAEFPKEGPSILRIQQVVRGDSAAYFCASSLERGYTEAFFGQGTRLTVV.

The V call is TRBV5-5, the J call TRBJ2-1; 9 bases map to TRBD2. The J segment lost 6 bases and the V segment lost 4 bases, leaving 17 bases of the junction unmatched. This CDR3 has 18 residues. Germline CDR1 is SGHKS and CDR2 is YYEKEE (reference sequence). Here the CDR3 DNA reads TGTGCCAGCAGCCACCCTCCCACCGGGACTAGCATGTCCAATGAGCAGTTCTTC. The encoded protein is CASSHPPTGTSMSNEQFF.

The chain combines TRBV2 with TRBJ1-5; no firm D call. Germline assignment: CDR1 SNHLY and CDR2 FYNNEI. This CDR3 is built from 14 residues. The germline V and J ends were trimmed by 7 bases and 2 bases, with 12 bases remaining between them. CDR3 residues: CASTQDAGNQPQHF. CDR3 sequence (DNA): TGTGCCAGCACCCAGGACGCTGGCAATCAGCCCCAGCATTTT.

The rearrangement joins TRBV2 to TRBJ1-6, with TRBD1 identical over 8 bases. There are 14 residues in the CDR3. Germline trimming cut 5 bases from V and 7 bases from J; bases unmatched to any gene: 4. Germline CDR1 reads SNHLY; CDR2 reads FYNNEI. CDR3 amino acids: CASSKDRANSPLHF. CDR3 nucleotides: TGTGCCAGCAGTAAGGACAGGGCGAATTCACCCCTCCACTTT.

This sequence joins TRBV7-8 and TRBJ2-7; 8 bases agree with TRBD1. The CDR3 is 16 amino acids. Germline CDR1 and CDR2: SGHVS and FQNEAQ. The V segment lost 5 bases and the J segment 5 bases; nucleotides outside the gene matches: 14. The CDR3 sequence: CASSTHLGTGVHEQYF. CDR3 in DNA: TGTGCCAGCAGCACCCACCTAGGGACAGGAGTCCACGAGCAGTACTTC.

The V call is TRBV5-5, the J call TRBJ1-1; D not resolved. The CDR3 sequence is 13 residues long. V was clipped by 2 bases and J by 4 bases, with 9 bases between them. Germline V gives CDR1 SGHKS, CDR2 YYEKEE (reference sequence). The CDR3 here is CASSFDFGTEAFF. The DNA of the CDR3 is TGTGCCAGCAGCTTCGATTTCGGCACTGAAGCTTTCTTT.

The chain joins TRBV30 to TRBJ2-5; D is uncertain. V was shortened by 2 bases and J by 5 bases, with 6 bases between the two germline ends. Germline V lookup: CDR1 GTSNPN, CDR2 SVGIG (reference sequence). This CDR3 comprises 11 residues. CDR3 DNA sequence: TGTGCCTGGAGTCTTAGGGAGACCCAGTACTTC. Encoded protein: CAWSLRETQYF.

The chain carries TRBV5-1 and TRBJ2-6; TRBD1 matches at 10 bases. This CDR3 has 18 residues. J was trimmed by 0 bases and V by 0 bases; bases with no gene match: 3. Germline V lookup: CDR1 SGHRS, CDR2 YFSETQ. Written as DNA, the CDR3 is TGCGCCAGCAGCTTGGGACAGGGGGCACCCTCTGGGGCCAACGTCCTGACTTTC. It specifies CASSLGQGAPSGANVLTF.

This sequence joins TRBV11-2 and TRBJ2-4, with D perhaps matching TRBD1 (6 bases). V was pared by 1 base and J by 7 bases, with 11 bases between. CDR1 and CDR2 from the germline V gene are SGHAT and FQNNGV. The CDR3 runs 14 residues. CDR3 in amino acids: CASSLARGANIQYF. The CDR3 DNA is TGTGCCAGCAGCTTAGCCAGGGGTGCGAACATTCAGTACTTC.

The rearrangement uses TRBV5-1 and TRBJ2-1, with 16 bases lining up with TRBD2. CDR1 is SGHRS, CDR2 YFSETQ, per germline. J lost 2 bases, V lost 4 bases, and 6 bases had no gene match. The CDR3 length is 18 residues. The CDR3: CASSEGLAGGSTYNEQFF. DNA of the CDR3: TGCGCCAGCAGCGAGGGACTAGCGGGAGGGTCCACCTACAATGAGCAGTTCTTC.